These 21 T cell receptor beta chains share one sample of origin, sequenced in a study of post-analysis software for immune sequencing data. The study, taken as a whole, reports: Included in a set of about 5 TRBV segments more frequent in patients than controls were TRBV5-6, TRBV5-1 and TRBV20-1.

Unique molecular identifiers were carried by the TCR beta cDNA libraries. TCRdb reanalysed the PCR reads using MiXCR and keeps one entry per CDR3 protein. The repertoire consists of over 700,000 distinct CDR3 sequences, with 30% occurring once and the leading ten covering about 0.5%. Their cognate antigens are unknown. The source material was blood. These receptors were obtained from a girl under 18 with multiple sclerosis.

The chain is built from TRBV6-2 or TRBV6-3 and TRBJ2-2; D is uncertain. CDR1 MNHEY and CDR2 SVGEGT come from the germline V gene. Trimming shortened V by 2 bases and J by 7 bases, and 11 bases separated the two germline ends. The CDR3 consists of 14 residues. This chain's CDR3 is CASSYTAVSGELFF. The CDR3 nucleotides read TGTGCCAGCAGTTACACGGCCGTGAGCGGGGAGCTGTTTTTT.

This clonotype was counted between two and nine times. The J gene is TRBJ2-3, the V gene TRBV4-3; D not resolved. Germline V gene lookup returns CDR1 LGHNA and CDR2 YSLEER. Trimming removed 7 bases at V and 0 bases at J, with 5 bases between. The CDR3 is 12 amino acids. The CDR3 DNA follows: TGCGCCAGCAAGGGTAGCACAGATACGCAGTATTTT. Its protein product is CASKGSTDTQYF.

This clonotype was seen only a few times. This chain uses TRBV28 with TRBJ2-1; 7 bases are a match to TRBD2. This CDR3 has 14 amino acids. Germline V gene sequence: CDR1 MDHEN, CDR2 SYDVKM. After removal of 9 bases from V and 15 bases from J, the junction contained 20 bases not matched to a gene. CDR3 in DNA: TGTGCCAGTTCCGAGGGAGGGGAGGGCCGCCCTCGGTTCTTC. Its protein product is CASSEGGEGRPRFF.

CDR3 DNA: TGCAGCGTTGAACTTTCGCGAAGAGACCCAGCTAACTATGGCTACACCTTC. This encodes CSVELSRRDPANYGYTF. This chain uses TRBV29-1 with TRBJ1-2; D gene unclear. CDR3 length: 17 residues. The germline V gene has CDR1 SQVTM and CDR2 ANQGSEA. The germline V and J ends were trimmed by 2 bases and 0 bases, with 19 bases remaining between them.

J is TRBJ2-1 and V is TRBV2; TRBD1 is a possible D gene (6 bases). Germline-derived CDR1 and CDR2 are SNHLY and FYNNEI. Trimming shortened V by 6 bases and J by 10 bases, and 19 bases separated the two germline ends. This CDR3 has 14 amino acids. CDR3 nucleotide sequence: TGTGCCAGCAGGACCATGGACAGTTCGTACGAGCAGTTCTTC. Translation gives CASRTMDSSYEQFF.

The rearrangement uses TRBV29-1 and TRBJ1-1; no firm D call. Germline-derived CDR1 and CDR2 are SQVTM and ANQGSEA. V lost 0 bases and J 1 base, leaving 9 bases between the germline ends. The CDR3 length is 14 residues. The CDR3 region is CSVEDGWGNTEAFF. The CDR3 bases are TGCAGCGTTGAAGATGGGTGGGGGAACACTGAAGCTTTCTTT.

The rearrangement links TRBV7-6 to TRBJ1-1; D unclear. Germline values: CDR1 SGHVS, CDR2 FNYEAQ. This CDR3 comprises 13 residues. V was pared by 2 bases and J by 1 base, with 5 bases between. The chain's CDR3 is CASSLYGNTEAFF. The CDR3 DNA reads TGTGCCAGCAGCTTATATGGGAACACTGAAGCTTTCTTT.

This clonotype was counted between two and nine times. The chain combines TRBV12-3 or TRBV12-4 with TRBJ1-5; tentative D call: TRBD1 (6 bases). The V gene lost 0 bases and the J gene lost 7 bases, with 13 bases spanning the gap. The CDR3 is 15 amino acids. The CDR3 DNA follows: TGTGCCAGCAGTTTAGCGAGGGGGATCCGACAGCCCCAGCATTTT. Protein: CASSLARGIRQPQHF.

The V and J genes are TRBV7-2 and TRBJ2-7; unclear D gene. The CDR3 is 12 residues long. The V end lost 6 bases, the J end lost 3 bases, and 9 bases lay between the germline ends. Germline assignment: CDR1 SGHTA and CDR2 FQGNSA. CDR3 nucleotide sequence: TGTGCCAGCAGAAAGGTGGGCTACGAGCAGTACTTC. It yields the protein CASRKVGYEQYF. Using reference TRBV7-2 and TRBJ2-7 for the parts outside the CDR3, the full variable domain is GAGVSQSPSNKVTEKGKDVELRCDPISGHTALYWYRQSLGQGLEFLIYFQGNSAPDKSGLPSDRFSAERTGGSVSTLTIQRTQQEDSAVYLCASRKVGYEQYFGPGTRLTVT.

The chain joins TRBV7-9 to TRBJ2-4, with D possibly TRBD2 on 6 matching bases. The CDR3 totals 15 residues. Per the germline V gene, CDR1 is SEHNR and CDR2 is FQNEAQ (reference sequence). V lost 5 bases to trimming and J lost 7 bases, with 18 bases between them. In DNA form, the CDR3 reads TGTGCCAGCAGCGTACGCTCCGGGGGATGGAACATTCAGTACTTC. Translation gives CASSVRSGGWNIQYF.

This clonotype was observed a handful of times. This chain links TRBV12-3 or TRBV12-4 with TRBJ2-1, with D maybe TRBD2 (5 bases). This CDR3 has 16 residues. Trimming took 2 bases from V and 5 from J, leaving 16 bases between them. The DNA of the CDR3 is TGTGCCAGCAGTTTATTCCGGGATACTCGGCACAATGAGCAGTTCTTC. It specifies CASSLFRDTRHNEQFF.

The chain employs TRBV5-1 and TRBJ1-1; TRBD1 is a possible D gene (6 bases). Germline V gene lookup returns CDR1 SGHRS and CDR2 YFSETQ. V lost 2 bases to trimming and J lost 1 base, with 15 bases between them. CDR3 length: 16 residues. The CDR3 protein is CASSFGGGRGNTEAFF. The DNA of the CDR3 is TGCGCCAGCAGCTTCGGAGGGGGTCGAGGGAACACTGAAGCTTTCTTT.

V and J are TRBV6-5 and TRBJ2-7; 7 bases are shared with TRBD2. The trim removed 5 bases at V and 4 bases at J, leaving 5 bases unmatched. Germline CDR1 MNHEY, CDR2 SVGAGI. The CDR3 is 13 amino acids. CDR3 residues: CASSTGRGYEQYF. The CDR3 nucleotides are TGTGCCAGCAGTACTGGGCGGGGGTACGAGCAGTACTTC.

The gene calls are TRBV29-1 and TRBJ2-1, with 9 bases fitting TRBD1. The V gene's germline CDR1 is SQVTM and CDR2 ANQGSEA. The CDR3 length is 15 residues. V dropped 7 bases and J dropped 5; count of bases not matched to a gene: 12. Here the CDR3 reads CSARDRVGIDNEQFF. The CDR3 DNA sequence: TGCAGCGCTAGGGACAGGGTGGGGATTGACAATGAGCAGTTCTTC.

The rearrangement joins TRBV5-1 to TRBJ1-6; a weak D match, TRBD1 (5 bases). The germline CDR1 and CDR2 sequences are SGHRS and YFSETQ. V shed 4 bases and J shed 7 bases, with 12 bases lying between them. The CDR3 runs 14 residues. In DNA, the CDR3 is TGCGCCAGCAGCCGAGGGGACGGAAATTCACCCCTCCACTTT. Its translation: CASSRGDGNSPLHF.

This sequence joins TRBV6-6 and TRBJ1-2, with 7 nucleotides matching TRBD1. The length of the CDR3 is 15 residues. Germline CDR1 reads MNHNY; CDR2 reads SVGAGI (reference sequence). J was trimmed by 3 bases and V by 5 bases; bases with no gene match: 9. The CDR3 spells CASSPRQGWDYGYTF. The CDR3, as DNA: TGTGCCAGCAGTCCCAGACAGGGATGGGACTATGGCTACACCTTC.

Only a few counts were recorded for this clonotype. The gene calls are TRBV20-1 and TRBJ1-5, with D possibly being TRBD1 (6 bases). Trimming took 6 bases from V and 12 from J, leaving 18 bases between them. This CDR3 is 12 amino acids long. Germline assignment: CDR1 DFQATT and CDR2 SNEGSKA (reference sequence). CDR3 sequence: CSAQLRGGVQHF. Here the CDR3 DNA reads TGCAGTGCCCAGCTCAGGGGAGGGGTCCAGCATTTT.

This clonotype has more than one count but fewer than ten. V gene TRBV29-1 combines with J gene TRBJ2-1, with 11 nucleotides matching TRBD2. Germline CDR1 and CDR2: SQVTM and ANQGSEA. The V segment lost 5 bases and the J segment 6 bases; nucleotides outside the gene matches: 9. This CDR3 is built from 15 residues. This chain's CDR3 is CSVWIVAGGRNEQFF. CDR3 sequence (DNA): TGCAGCGTTTGGATTGTAGCGGGGGGGCGCAATGAGCAGTTCTTC.

This clonotype was seen more than once but under ten times. The rearrangement uses TRBV29-1 and TRBJ1-2; TRBD1 might be the D (6 bases). Germline V gene data show CDR1 as SQVTM and CDR2 as ANQGSEA. Trimming removed 4 bases at V and 5 bases at J, with 14 bases between. The CDR3 covers 13 residues. CDR3: CSVADSVSYGYTF. The DNA of the CDR3 is TGCAGCGTTGCGGACAGCGTATCTTATGGCTACACCTTC.

The chain recombines TRBV7-2 with TRBJ2-3; TRBD1 aligns across 11 bases. The germline CDR1 and CDR2 sequences are SGHTA and FQGNSA. The CDR3 is made up of 14 amino acids. Trimming cost V 5 bases and J 5 bases; bases outside gene matches: 3. The CDR3 coding sequence is TGTGCCAGCAGCCTGGACAGGGGGCAAGATACGCAGTATTTT. Its translation is CASSLDRGQDTQYF. Together with reference TRBV7-2 and TRBJ2-3, the CDR3 gives the full variable domain: GAGVSQSPSNKVTEKGKDVELRCDPISGHTALYWYRQSLGQGLEFLIYFQGNSAPDKSGLPSDRFSAERTGGSVSTLTIQRTQQEDSAVYLCASSLDRGQDTQYFGPGTRLTVL.

A few counts support this clonotype. The rearrangement links TRBV21-1 to TRBJ2-1. TRBV21-1 is deemed a pseudogene. The CDR3 is 17 amino acids. The DNA for the CDR3 is TGTGCCAGCAGCAAAGGCGTCAGCTCCAGCTCCTACAATGAGCAGTTCTTC. Protein: CASSKGVSSSSYNEQFF.